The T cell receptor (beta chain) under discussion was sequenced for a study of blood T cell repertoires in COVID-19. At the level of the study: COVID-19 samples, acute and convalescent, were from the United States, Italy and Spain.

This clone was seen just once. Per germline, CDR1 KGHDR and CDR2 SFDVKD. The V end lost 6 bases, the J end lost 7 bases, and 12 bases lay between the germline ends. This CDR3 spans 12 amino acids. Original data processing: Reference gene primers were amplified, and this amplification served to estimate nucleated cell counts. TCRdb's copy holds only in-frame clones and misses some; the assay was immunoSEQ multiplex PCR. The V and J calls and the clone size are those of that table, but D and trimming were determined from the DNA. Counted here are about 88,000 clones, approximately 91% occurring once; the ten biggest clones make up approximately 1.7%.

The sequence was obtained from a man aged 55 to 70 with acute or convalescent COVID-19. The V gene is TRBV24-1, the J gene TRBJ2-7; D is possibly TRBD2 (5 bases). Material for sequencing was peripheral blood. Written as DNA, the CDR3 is TGTGCCACCAGTTCGGAGGTCGGGGAGCAGTACTTC. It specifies CATSSEVGEQYF.